This record covers a single T cell receptor (beta chain). Its antigen is unidentified. This entry is derived from a study of early T cells in non-severe SARS-CoV-2 infection. Study-level information: Chains stayed unpaired after sequencing of bulk RNA from unsorted whole blood.

Attached unique molecular identifiers marked individual cDNA molecules. TCRdb reanalysed the 5' RACE reads using MiXCR and keeps one entry per CDR3 protein. The data contain 110,000 or so distinct CDR3 sequences, 12% of them seen just once; the ten biggest clones take up 2.5% to 4%. Deletions cut 4 bases from V and 2 bases from J, with 12 bases between. Germline CDR1 is SGHNT and CDR2 is YYREEE (reference sequence). CDR3 length equals 15 residues. Regarding the study as a whole: Anti-spike CD8 responses were favored in VDJdb matching, and private and CD4 specificities were missed.

The genes are TRBV5-4 and TRBJ2-2; D gene unclear. Specimen: whole blood. The receptor's source is an adult who was a healthcare worker with PCR-confirmed SARS-CoV-2 infection or an uninfected control (not recorded which). The CDR3 DNA reads as TGTGCCAGCAGCACTAAATCAAGTAACACCGGGGAGCTGTTTTTT. This codes for CASSTKSSNTGELFF.